This T cell receptor (beta chain) was found in a study of CD8+CD57+ T cells in acquired aplastic anemia. Study results and caveats: Around 29 CD8+ CDR3 sequences were shared between patients and controls.

Template material for TCR beta VDJ and CDR3 profiling consisted of genomic DNA. TCRdb passed the reads through MiXCR, listing each CDR3 protein once. The profile covers fewer than 200,000 distinct CDR3 sequences, with approximately 40% appearing a single time and approximately 1.1% taken by the ten largest. Trimming removed 2 bases from V and 4 bases from J; junction bases left unmatched: 7. CDR1 is SQVTM and CDR2 is ANQGSEA in the germline V gene. The CDR3 has 15 amino acids. This clonotype was found many times. What it binds is unknown. The V and J genes are TRBV29-1 and TRBJ2-5; 10 nucleotides match TRBD1. This receptor was obtained from a human donor in good health. What was sequenced was sorted CD4+, CD8+, or CD8+CD57+ T cells (not recorded which) from PBMCs. CDR3 region: CSVEPDRGRSETQYF. The DNA of the CDR3 is TGCAGCGTTGAACCCGACAGGGGGCGGTCAGAGACCCAGTACTTC.